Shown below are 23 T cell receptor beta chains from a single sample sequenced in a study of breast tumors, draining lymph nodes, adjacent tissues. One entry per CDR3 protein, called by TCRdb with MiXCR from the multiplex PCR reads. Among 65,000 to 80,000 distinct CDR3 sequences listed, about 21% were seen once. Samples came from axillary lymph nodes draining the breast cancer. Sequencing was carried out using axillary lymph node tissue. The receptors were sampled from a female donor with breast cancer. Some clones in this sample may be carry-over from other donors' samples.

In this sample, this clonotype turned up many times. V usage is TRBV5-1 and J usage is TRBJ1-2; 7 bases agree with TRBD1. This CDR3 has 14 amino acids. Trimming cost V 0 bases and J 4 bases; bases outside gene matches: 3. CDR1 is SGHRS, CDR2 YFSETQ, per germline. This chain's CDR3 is CASSLEAGGYGYTF. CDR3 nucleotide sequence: TGCGCCAGCAGCTTGGAGGCAGGGGGCTATGGCTACACCTTC. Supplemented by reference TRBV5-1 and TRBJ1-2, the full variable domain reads KAGVTQTPRYLIKTRGQQVTLSCSPISGHRSVSWYQQTPGQGLQFLFEYFSETQRNKGNFPGRFSGRQFSNSRSEMNVSTLELGDSALYLCASSLEAGGYGYTFGSGTRLTVV.

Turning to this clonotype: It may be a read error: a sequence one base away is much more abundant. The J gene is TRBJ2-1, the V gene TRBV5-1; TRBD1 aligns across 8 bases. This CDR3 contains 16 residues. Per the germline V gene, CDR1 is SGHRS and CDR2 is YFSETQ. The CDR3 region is CASSRRSGGLDNEQSF. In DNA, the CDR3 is TGCGCCAGCAGCCGGCGATCAGGGGGCTTAGACAATGAGCAGTCCTTC. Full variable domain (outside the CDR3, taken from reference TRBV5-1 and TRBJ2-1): KAGVTQTPRYLIKTRGQQVTLSCSPISGHRSVSWYQQTPGQGLQFLFEYFSETQRNKGNFPGRFSGRQFSNSRSEMNVSTLELGDSALYLCASSRRSGGLDNEQSFGPGTRLTVL.

The CDR3 DNA follows: TGTGCCAGCAGCCACCCTACAGGGAGGGCTTTCTTT. Translated: CASSHPTGRAFF. The V call is TRBV5-6, the J call TRBJ1-1; the D gene is possibly TRBD1 (6 bases). The CDR3 covers 12 residues. Germline CDR1 reads SGHDT; CDR2 reads YYEEEE. V was clipped by 4 bases and J by 11 bases, with 15 bases between them.

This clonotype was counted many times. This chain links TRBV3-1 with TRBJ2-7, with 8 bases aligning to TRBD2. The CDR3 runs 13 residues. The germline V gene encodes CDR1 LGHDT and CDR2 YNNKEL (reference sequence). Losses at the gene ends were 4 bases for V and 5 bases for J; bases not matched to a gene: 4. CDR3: CASSRSGSHEQYF. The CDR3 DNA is TGTGCCAGCAGCCGAAGCGGGAGCCACGAGCAGTACTTC.

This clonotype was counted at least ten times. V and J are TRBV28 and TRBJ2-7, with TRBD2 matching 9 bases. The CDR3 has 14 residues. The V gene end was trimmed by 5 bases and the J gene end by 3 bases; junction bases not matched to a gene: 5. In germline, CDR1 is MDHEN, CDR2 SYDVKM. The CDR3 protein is CASSPPTSGYEQYF. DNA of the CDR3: TGTGCCAGCAGTCCCCCGACTAGCGGCTACGAGCAGTACTTC.

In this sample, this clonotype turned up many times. The CDR3 reads CASSLERVGTDTQYF. CDR3 nucleotides: TGCGCCAGCAGCTTGGAACGGGTTGGCACAGATACGCAGTATTTT. The rearrangement joins TRBV5-1 to TRBJ2-3; D unclear. CDR3 size: 15 residues. V shed 0 bases and J shed 1 base, with 9 bases lying between them. Germline lookup yields CDR1 SGHRS and CDR2 YFSETQ.

The DNA of the CDR3 is TGCGCCAGCAGCCAAGGAGGGCTAGTAAGGCGGGGCGACAATGAGCAGTTCTTC. Encoded protein: CASSQGGLVRRGDNEQFF. The chain carries TRBV4-1 and TRBJ2-1, with D perhaps matching TRBD2 (6 bases). CDR1 is MGHRA, CDR2 YSYEKL, per germline. The V gene lost 1 base and the J gene lost 5 bases, with 21 bases spanning the gap. The CDR3 extends over 18 amino acids.

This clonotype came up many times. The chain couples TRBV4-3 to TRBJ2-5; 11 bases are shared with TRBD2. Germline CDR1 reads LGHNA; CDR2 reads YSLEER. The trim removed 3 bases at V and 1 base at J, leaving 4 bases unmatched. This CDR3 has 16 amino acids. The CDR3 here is CASSHSGLAAQETQYF. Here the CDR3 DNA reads TGCGCCAGCAGCCATTCGGGACTAGCGGCCCAAGAGACCCAGTACTTC.

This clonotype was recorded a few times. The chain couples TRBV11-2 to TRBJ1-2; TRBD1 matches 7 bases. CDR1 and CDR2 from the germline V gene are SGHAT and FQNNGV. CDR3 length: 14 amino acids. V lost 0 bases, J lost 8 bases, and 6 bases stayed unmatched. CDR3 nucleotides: TGTGCCAGCAGCTTAGAGACGACAGGGAGAGGCTACACCTTC. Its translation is CASSLETTGRGYTF.

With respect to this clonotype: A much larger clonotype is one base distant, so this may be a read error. Written as DNA, the CDR3 is TGCGCCAGCAGTGAGCCGAGGGGGAACAATCAGCCCCAGCATTTT. It translates to CASSEPRGNNQPQHF. V gene TRBV10-2 combines with J gene TRBJ1-5; maybe TRBD1 (6 bases). Germline V lookup: CDR1 WSHSY, CDR2 SAAADI. This CDR3 spans 15 amino acids. V dropped 2 bases and J dropped 3 bases, with 11 bases sitting between them.

The CDR3 DNA follows: TGTGCCAGCAGTCGAAAAACCGCAGGGGCCGGCTCTGGGGCCAACGTCCTGACTTTC. It translates to CASSRKTAGAGSGANVLTF. The rearrangement links TRBV12-3 or TRBV12-4 to TRBJ2-6, with TRBD1 as a possible D gene (6 bases). The CDR3 loop spans 19 amino acids. V was trimmed by 5 bases and J by 0 bases, leaving 20 bases between them.

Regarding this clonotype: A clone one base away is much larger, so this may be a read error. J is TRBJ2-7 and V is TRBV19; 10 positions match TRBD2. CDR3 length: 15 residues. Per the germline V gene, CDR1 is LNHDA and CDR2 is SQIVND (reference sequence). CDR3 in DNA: TGTGCCAGTAAACAAGCGGGAGGGACCCCCTACGAGCAGCACTTC. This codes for CASKQAGGTPYEQHF.

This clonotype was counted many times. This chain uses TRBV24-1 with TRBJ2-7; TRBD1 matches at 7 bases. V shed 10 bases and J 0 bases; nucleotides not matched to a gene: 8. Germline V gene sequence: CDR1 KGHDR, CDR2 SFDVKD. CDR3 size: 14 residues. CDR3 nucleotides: TGTGCCACTTCCTTACAGGGGTTCTCCTACGAGCAGTACTTC. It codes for CATSLQGFSYEQYF.

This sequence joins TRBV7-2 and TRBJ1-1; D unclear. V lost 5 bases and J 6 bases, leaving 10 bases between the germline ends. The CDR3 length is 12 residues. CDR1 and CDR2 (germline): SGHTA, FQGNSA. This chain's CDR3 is CASSRLVPEAFF. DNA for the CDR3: TGTGCCAGCAGCAGGTTGGTCCCTGAAGCTTTCTTT.

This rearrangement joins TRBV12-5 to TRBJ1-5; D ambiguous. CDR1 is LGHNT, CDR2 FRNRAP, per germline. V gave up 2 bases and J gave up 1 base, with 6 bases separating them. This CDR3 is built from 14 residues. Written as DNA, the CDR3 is TGTGCTAGTGGTTTGTTGTGGAGCAATCAGCCCCAGCATTTT. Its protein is CASGLLWSNQPQHF.

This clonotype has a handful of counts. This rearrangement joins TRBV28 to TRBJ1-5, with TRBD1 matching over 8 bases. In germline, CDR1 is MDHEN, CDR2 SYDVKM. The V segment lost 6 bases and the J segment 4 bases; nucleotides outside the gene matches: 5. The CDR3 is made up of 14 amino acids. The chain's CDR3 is CASRGTGPNQPQHF. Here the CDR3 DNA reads TGTGCCAGCAGGGGGACAGGACCGAATCAGCCCCAGCATTTT.

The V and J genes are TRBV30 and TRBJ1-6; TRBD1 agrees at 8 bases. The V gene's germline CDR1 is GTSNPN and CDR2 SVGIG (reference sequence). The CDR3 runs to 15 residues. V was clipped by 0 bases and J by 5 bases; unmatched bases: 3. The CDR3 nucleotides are TGTGCCTGGAGTGTATCAGGGGGCGATAATTCACCCCTCCACTTT. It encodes CAWSVSGGDNSPLHF.

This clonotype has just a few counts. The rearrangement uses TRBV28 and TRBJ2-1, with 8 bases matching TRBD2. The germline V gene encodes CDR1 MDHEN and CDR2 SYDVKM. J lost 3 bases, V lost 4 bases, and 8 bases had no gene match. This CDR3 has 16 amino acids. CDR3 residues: CASSSLLAANYNEQFF. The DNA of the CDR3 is TGTGCCAGCAGTTCGCTACTAGCGGCGAACTACAATGAGCAGTTCTTC. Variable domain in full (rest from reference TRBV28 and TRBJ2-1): DVKVTQSSRYLVKRTGEKVFLECVQDMDHENMFWYRQDPGLGLRLIYFSYDVKMKEKGDIPEGYSVSREKKERFSLILESASTNQTSMYLCASSSLLAANYNEQFFGPGTRLTVL.

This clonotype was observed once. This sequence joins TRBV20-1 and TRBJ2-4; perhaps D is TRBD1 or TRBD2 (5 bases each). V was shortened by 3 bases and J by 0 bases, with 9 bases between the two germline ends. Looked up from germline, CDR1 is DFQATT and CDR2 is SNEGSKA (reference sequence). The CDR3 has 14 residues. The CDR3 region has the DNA TGCAGTGCTAGCGGGGCGGGAGCCAAAAACATTCAGTACTTC. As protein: CSASGAGAKNIQYF.

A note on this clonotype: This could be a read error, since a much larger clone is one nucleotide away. The CDR3 loop reads CAGSQEVEGFWSGNTIYF. The CDR3 DNA reads TGCGCCGGCAGCCAAGAGGTGGAGGGCTTTTGGTCTGGAAACACCATATATTTT. The V gene is TRBV4-1, the J gene TRBJ1-3; no clear D gene. This CDR3 region has 18 residues. Germline CDR1 MGHRA, CDR2 YSYEKL.

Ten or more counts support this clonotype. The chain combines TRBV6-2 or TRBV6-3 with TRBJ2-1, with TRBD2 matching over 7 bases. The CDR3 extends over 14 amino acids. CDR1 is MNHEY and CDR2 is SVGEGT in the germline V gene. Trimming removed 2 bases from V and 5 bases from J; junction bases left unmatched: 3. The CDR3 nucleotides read TGTGCCAGCAGTTACAGGCTAGCGGACAATGAGCAGTTCTTC. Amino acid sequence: CASSYRLADNEQFF.

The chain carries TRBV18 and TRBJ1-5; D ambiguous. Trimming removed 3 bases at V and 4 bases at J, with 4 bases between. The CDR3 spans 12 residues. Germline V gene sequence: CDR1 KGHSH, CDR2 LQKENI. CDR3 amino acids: CASSPVNQPQHF. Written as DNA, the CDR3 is TGTGCCAGCTCACCGGTTAATCAGCCCCAGCATTTT.

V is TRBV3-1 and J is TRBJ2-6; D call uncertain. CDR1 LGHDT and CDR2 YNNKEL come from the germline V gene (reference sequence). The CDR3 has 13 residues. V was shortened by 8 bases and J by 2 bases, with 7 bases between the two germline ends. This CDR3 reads CASGWAGANVLTF. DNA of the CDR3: TGTGCCAGCGGGTGGGCTGGGGCCAACGTCCTGACTTTC.